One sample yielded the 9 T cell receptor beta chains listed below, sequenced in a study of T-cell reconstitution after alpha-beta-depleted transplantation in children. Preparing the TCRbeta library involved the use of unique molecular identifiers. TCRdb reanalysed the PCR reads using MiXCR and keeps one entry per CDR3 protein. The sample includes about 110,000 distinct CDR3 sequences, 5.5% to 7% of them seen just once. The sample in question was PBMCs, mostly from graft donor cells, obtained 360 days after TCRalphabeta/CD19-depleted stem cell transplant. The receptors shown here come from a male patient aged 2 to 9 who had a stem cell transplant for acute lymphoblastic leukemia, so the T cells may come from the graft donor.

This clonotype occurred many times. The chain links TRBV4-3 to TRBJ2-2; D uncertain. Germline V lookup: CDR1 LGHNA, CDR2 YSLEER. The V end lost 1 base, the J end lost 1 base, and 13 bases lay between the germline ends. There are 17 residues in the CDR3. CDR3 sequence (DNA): TGCGCCAGCAGCCAAGGCAGTAATCTGCGGAACACCGGGGAGCTGTTTTTT. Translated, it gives CASSQGSNLRNTGELFF.

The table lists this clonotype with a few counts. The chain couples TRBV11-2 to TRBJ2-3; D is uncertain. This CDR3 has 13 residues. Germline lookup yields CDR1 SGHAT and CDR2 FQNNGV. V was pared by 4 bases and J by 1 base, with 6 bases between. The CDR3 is CASSSLGTDTQYF. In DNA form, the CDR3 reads TGTGCCAGCAGCTCGCTAGGCACAGATACGCAGTATTTT.

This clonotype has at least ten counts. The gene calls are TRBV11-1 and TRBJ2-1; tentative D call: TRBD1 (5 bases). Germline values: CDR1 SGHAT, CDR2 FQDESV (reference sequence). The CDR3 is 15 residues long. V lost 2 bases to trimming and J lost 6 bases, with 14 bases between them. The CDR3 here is CASSLRWGYLNEQFF. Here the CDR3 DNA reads TGTGCCAGCAGCTTAAGGTGGGGCTACCTCAATGAGCAGTTCTTC.

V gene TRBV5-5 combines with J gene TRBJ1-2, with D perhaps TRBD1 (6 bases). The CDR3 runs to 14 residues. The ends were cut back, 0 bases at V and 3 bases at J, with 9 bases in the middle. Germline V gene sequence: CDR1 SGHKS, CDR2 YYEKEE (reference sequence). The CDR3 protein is CASSLVRGDYGYTF. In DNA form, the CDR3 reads TGTGCCAGCAGCTTGGTCAGGGGCGACTATGGCTACACCTTC.

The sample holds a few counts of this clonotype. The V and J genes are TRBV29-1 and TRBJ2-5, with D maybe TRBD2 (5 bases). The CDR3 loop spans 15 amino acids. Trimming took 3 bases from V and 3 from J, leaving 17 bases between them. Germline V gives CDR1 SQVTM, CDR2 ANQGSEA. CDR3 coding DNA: TGCAGCGTTGACGGGAAACTCTACGCGGAAGAGACCCAGTACTTC. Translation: CSVDGKLYAEETQYF.

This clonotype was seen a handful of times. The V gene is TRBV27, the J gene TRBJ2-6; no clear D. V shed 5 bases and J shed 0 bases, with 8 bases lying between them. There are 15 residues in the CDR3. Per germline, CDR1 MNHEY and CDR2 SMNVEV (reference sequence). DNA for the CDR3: TGTGCCAGCAGTCCCAAGACCTCTGGGGCCAACGTCCTGACTTTC. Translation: CASSPKTSGANVLTF.

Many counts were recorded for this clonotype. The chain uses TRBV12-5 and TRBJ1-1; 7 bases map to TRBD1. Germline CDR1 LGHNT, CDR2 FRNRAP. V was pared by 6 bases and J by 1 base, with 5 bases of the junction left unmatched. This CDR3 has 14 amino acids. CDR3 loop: CASGTDRRNTEAFF. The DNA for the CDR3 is TGTGCTAGTGGAACGGACAGGAGGAACACTGAAGCTTTCTTT.

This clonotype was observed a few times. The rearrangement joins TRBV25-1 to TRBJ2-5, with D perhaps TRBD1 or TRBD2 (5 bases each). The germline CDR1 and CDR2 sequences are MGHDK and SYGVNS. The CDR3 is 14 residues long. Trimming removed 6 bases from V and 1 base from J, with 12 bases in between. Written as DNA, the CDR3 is TGTGCCAGCAGGGAAGGGACGGGCCAAGAGACCCAGTACTTC. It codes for CASREGTGQETQYF.

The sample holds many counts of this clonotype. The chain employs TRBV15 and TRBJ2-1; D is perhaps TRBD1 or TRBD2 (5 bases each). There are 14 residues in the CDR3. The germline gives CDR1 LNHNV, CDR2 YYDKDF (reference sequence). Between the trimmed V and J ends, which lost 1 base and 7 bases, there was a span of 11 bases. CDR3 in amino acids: CATSRVPGTNEQFF. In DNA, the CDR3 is TGTGCCACCAGCAGAGTCCCCGGGACGAATGAGCAGTTCTTC.